Here is one T cell receptor beta chain with its context. The target antigen is unknown. Naivety among CD8 cells was defined by CD45RO negativity and positive CCR7 selection, thereby excluding terminally differentiated effector memory CD45RA+ cells. Those who donated were healthy HIV-negative adults, with no recent acute infections or vaccinations reported. This sample was included in a study of shared clonotypes between healthy human individuals. Study conclusions and caveats: An anticipated effect of sequencing depth on clonotype sharing among donors was recognized.

Methods used by the authors: Filtering differed, since immunoSEQ gave only junction sequences and no quality scores. Assay used: immunoSEQ multiplex PCR; TCRdb lists only in-frame clones, some missing. The V and J calls and clone size were taken over from that table, and D and trimming were inferred from the DNA. The data contain 650,000 to 800,000 clones, roughly 94% of them singletons. The CDR3 extends over 13 amino acids. The germline V gene has CDR1 LNHNV and CDR2 YYDKDF (reference sequence). Deletions cut 0 bases from V and 8 bases from J, with 8 bases between. The V gene is TRBV15, the J gene TRBJ2-1; D ambiguous. This sequence was found in a man aged 30 to 39 in good health. Sequencing was performed on naive CD8+ T cells sorted from blood. The chain's CDR3 is CATSRDEWDEQFF. The CDR3 coding sequence is TGTGCCACCAGCAGAGATGAATGGGATGAGCAGTTCTTC.